Listed here are 30 T cell receptor beta chains from one sample, sequenced in a study of blood T cells in healthy people across ages. Together with a sample-barcoded 5' primer, a J-beta primer mix was included in a second PCR lasting about 7 to 11 cycles. One entry per CDR3 protein, called by TCRdb with MiXCR from the 5' RACE reads. Counted here are approximately 1,700,000 distinct CDR3 sequences, about two fifths occurring once; the ten biggest clones make up 23%. The sample taken for sequencing was blood. These receptors all come from a human donor in good health.

This chain links TRBV9 with TRBJ2-1, with D unresolved. V was shortened by 3 bases and J by 7 bases, with 14 bases between the two germline ends. Germline CDR1 reads SGDLS; CDR2 reads YYNGEE. The CDR3 runs to 14 residues. In nucleotides, the CDR3 is TGTGCCAGCAGCGGAAGGGTATCCGTGAATGAGCAGTTCTTC. Translation gives CASSGRVSVNEQFF.

The rearrangement joins TRBV7-2 to TRBJ2-7; 7 positions match TRBD1. Germline values: CDR1 SGHTA, CDR2 FQGNSA. With 5 bases clipped from V and 2 bases from J, the junction kept 9 bases outside the gene matches. This CDR3 region has 15 residues. CDR3 loop: CASSLLDRAAYEQYF. The CDR3 DNA reads TGTGCCAGCAGCCTACTAGACAGGGCTGCCTACGAGCAGTACTTC.

V usage is TRBV5-1 and J usage is TRBJ2-7; 9 nucleotides line up with TRBD2. There are 14 residues in the CDR3. V shed 4 bases and J 3 bases; nucleotides not matched to a gene: 5. Germline assignment: CDR1 SGHRS and CDR2 YFSETQ. DNA for the CDR3: TGCGCCAGCAGCGTGGGACTAGCCTACTACGAGCAGTACTTC. This encodes CASSVGLAYYEQYF.

This clonotype was counted a few times. This chain connects TRBV12-3 or TRBV12-4 to TRBJ1-2, with TRBD1 identical over 8 bases. CDR3 length: 13 residues. After removal of 7 bases from V and 6 bases from J, the junction contained 7 bases not matched to a gene. Here the CDR3 DNA reads TGTGCCAGCACCCCCAGACAGGGGAATGGCTACACCTTC. Residues: CASTPRQGNGYTF.

The rearrangement joins TRBV14 to TRBJ1-2, with a weak D call TRBD1 (5 bases). CDR1 is SGHDN and CDR2 is FVKESK in the germline V gene. CDR3 size: 17 residues. V lost 0 bases to trimming and J lost 7 bases, with 21 bases between them. In DNA form, the CDR3 reads TGTGCCAGCAGCCAAGATAGTCTCCGGGGACTTGTTCGTGGCTACACCTTC. It specifies CASSQDSLRGLVRGYTF. The whole variable domain, filled in from reference TRBV14 and TRBJ1-2, reads EAGVTQFPSHSVIEKGQTVTLRCDPISGHDNLYWYRRVMGKEIKFLLHFVKESKQDESGMPNNRFLAERTGGTYSTLKVQPAELEDSGVYFCASSQDSLRGLVRGYTFGSGTRLTVV.

The CDR3 region is CASSSAQRGTFNEQFF. The CDR3 bases are TGTGCCAGCAGCTCCGCCCAGCGGGGTACCTTCAATGAGCAGTTCTTC. The rearrangement joins TRBV9 to TRBJ2-1; TRBD2 matches 7 bases. The V gene end was trimmed by 4 bases and the J gene end by 6 bases; junction bases not matched to a gene: 13. The CDR3 loop spans 16 amino acids. CDR1 is SGDLS and CDR2 is YYNGEE in the germline V gene.

This clonotype appeared a few times. This chain joins TRBV4-1 and TRBJ2-7; 7 bases fit TRBD2. CDR3 size: 14 residues. From germline, CDR1 is MGHRA and CDR2 YSYEKL. After removal of 3 bases from V and 4 bases from J, the junction contained 6 bases not matched to a gene. CDR3 in amino acids: CASSQGLRPYEQYF. DNA for the CDR3: TGCGCCAGCAGCCAGGGACTAAGGCCTTACGAGCAGTACTTC.

The sample holds many counts of this clonotype. The chain employs TRBV12-3 or TRBV12-4 and TRBJ2-7, with D uncertain. Trimming stripped 2 bases from V and 0 bases from J, with 5 bases between. CDR3 length: 13 amino acids. The CDR3 nucleotides read TGTGCCAGCAGTTTATTTAGCTCCTACGAGCAGTACTTC. It is translated as CASSLFSSYEQYF.

CDR3 amino acids: CASSPRMRTAYNEQFF. For the CDR3, the DNA is TGCGCCAGCAGCCCCCGGATGCGGACAGCCTACAATGAGCAGTTCTTC. The chain joins TRBV4-3 to TRBJ2-1; TRBD1 might be the D (6 bases). Germline assignment: CDR1 LGHNA and CDR2 YSLEER. The CDR3 sequence is 16 residues long. Trimming pared 4 bases from V and 2 bases from J, leaving 15 bases between.

The J gene is TRBJ1-1, the V gene TRBV20-1, with D tentatively TRBD1 (5 bases). This CDR3 is 15 amino acids long. V was shortened by 6 bases and J by 2 bases, with 19 bases between the two germline ends. Germline V gene data show CDR1 as DFQATT and CDR2 as SNEGSKA (reference sequence). The CDR3 nucleotides read TGCAGTGCAAAAAACGCCGGGACTTCAAACACTGAAGCTTTCTTT. Translated: CSAKNAGTSNTEAFF.

The rearrangement links TRBV6-5 to TRBJ2-7; D is unresolved. The ends were cut back, 6 bases at V and 0 bases at J, with 15 bases in the middle. Germline loops: CDR1 MNHEY, CDR2 SVGAGI. The CDR3 covers 15 residues. CDR3 sequence: CASSLYSDTSYEQYF. As DNA, the CDR3 is TGTGCCAGCAGCCTTTACAGCGATACCTCCTACGAGCAGTACTTC.

V usage is TRBV5-1 and J usage is TRBJ2-5, with TRBD1 matching over 7 bases. The J call may be mistaken, given a closer DNA end match to TRBJ2-7. CDR1 and CDR2 (germline): SGHRS, YFSETQ. The CDR3 runs 14 residues. CDR3 amino acids: CASSFGGQDYEQYF. The CDR3 region has the DNA TGCGCCAGCAGCTTTGGCGGACAGGACTACGAGCAGTACTTC.

The chain is built from TRBV9 and TRBJ2-5; 7 bases are a match to TRBD1. Unmatched junction bases numbered 8, after V lost 4 bases and J lost 2 bases. The CDR3 totals 15 residues. CDR1 is SGDLS, CDR2 YYNGEE, per germline. The CDR3 DNA is TGTGCCAGCAGCCCTCGCCCGGGACAGCAAGAGACCCAGTACTTC. Encoded protein: CASSPRPGQQETQYF.

For this clonotype: At one end the junction does not follow the germline gene, possibly because of a read error. This chain uses TRBV7-2 with TRBJ1-2, with 8 bases fitting TRBD1. This CDR3 has 14 residues. The V gene's germline CDR1 is SGHTA and CDR2 FQGNSA. CDR3 loop: CASLGQVANYGCTF. Written as DNA, the CDR3 is TGTGCCAGCTTGGGACAGGTAGCTAACTATGGCTGCACCTTC.

This chain links TRBV13 with TRBJ2-7; D is possibly TRBD1 (6 bases). Germline assignment: CDR1 PRHDT and CDR2 FYEKMQ (reference sequence). The germline V and J ends were trimmed by 5 bases and 3 bases, with 14 bases remaining between them. This CDR3 is built from 14 residues. The DNA of the CDR3 is TGTGCCAGCAGCCCGGCGGACAGTTACTACGAGCAGTACTTC. This translates into CASSPADSYYEQYF.

This clonotype showed up just a few times. This chain joins TRBV4-2 and TRBJ2-6; D is perhaps TRBD1 (5 bases). CDR3 length equals 16 residues. Germline V gene sequence: CDR1 LGHNA, CDR2 YNFKEQ. Trimming removed 4 bases at V and 0 bases at J, with 10 bases between. CDR3 residues: CASSRTGLSGANVLTF. Written as DNA, the CDR3 is TGTGCCAGCAGCCGTACAGGCCTCTCTGGGGCCAACGTCCTGACTTTC.

With respect to this clonotype: The junction and the germline gene differ at one end; a read error may be behind it. The rearrangement links TRBV5-1 to TRBJ1-1; TRBD1 matches 7 bases. This CDR3 spans 15 amino acids. Germline CDR1 reads SGHRS; CDR2 reads YFSETQ. The CDR3 sequence is CASSGNDRVNTEVFF. Written as DNA, the CDR3 is TGCGCCAGCAGCGGGAACGACAGGGTTAACACTGAAGTTTTCTTT. Supplemented by reference TRBV5-1 and TRBJ1-1, the full variable domain reads KAGVTQTPRYLIKTRGQQVTLSCSPISGHRSVSWYQQTPGQGLQFLFEYFSETQRNKGNFPGRFSGRQFSNSRSEMNVSTLELGDSALYLCASSGNDRVNTEVFFGQGTRLTVV.

This clonotype occurred a few times. The chain recombines TRBV20-1 with TRBJ2-5; D is possibly TRBD1 or TRBD2 (8 bases each). In germline, CDR1 is DFQATT, CDR2 SNEGSKA (reference sequence). The CDR3 totals 15 residues. V shed 6 bases and J shed 1 base, with 18 bases lying between them. The CDR3 coding sequence is TGCAGTGCCGGGGGGGGACAGGTCCGCCAAGAGACCCAGTACTTC. Its translation: CSAGGGQVRQETQYF.

DNA of the CDR3: TGTGCCAGCAGCTCGTTCCTCCTAGCGGGGGGGCGGAGAGATACGCAGTATTTT. Translation: CASSSFLLAGGRRDTQYF. The J gene is TRBJ2-3, the V gene TRBV7-2; 12 bases are a match to TRBD2. V dropped 4 bases and J dropped 5; count of bases not matched to a gene: 13. The CDR3 has 18 amino acids. From germline, CDR1 is SGHTA and CDR2 FQGNSA.

The V call is TRBV20-1, the J call TRBJ2-5, with D perhaps matching TRBD1 (6 bases). The V gene's germline CDR1 is DFQATT and CDR2 SNEGSKA (reference sequence). This CDR3 has 15 amino acids. V shed 2 bases and J shed 5 bases, with 18 bases lying between them. The CDR3, as DNA: TGCAGTGCTAGAAGTGAAGCAGGGGCGATGGAGACCCAGTACTTC. Translation gives CSARSEAGAMETQYF.

J is TRBJ2-5 and V is TRBV7-9, with a possible D match to TRBD2 (5 bases). The V gene lost 4 bases and the J gene lost 4 bases, with 16 bases spanning the gap. The CDR3 sequence is 15 residues long. From germline, CDR1 is SEHNR and CDR2 FQNEAQ (reference sequence). CDR3 sequence reads: CASSSPFEGVETQYF. The CDR3 region has the DNA TGTGCCAGCAGCTCACCTTTCGAGGGTGTAGAGACCCAGTACTTC.

The CDR3 is CASSVWGEATQYF. In nucleotides, the CDR3 is TGTGCCAGCAGCGTATGGGGAGAGGCCACGCAGTATTTT. The V and J genes are TRBV9 and TRBJ2-3; weak D call: TRBD2 (5 bases). The germline V gene has CDR1 SGDLS and CDR2 YYNGEE. The V gene lost 1 base and the J gene lost 9 bases, with 12 bases spanning the gap. There are 13 residues in the CDR3.

The chain carries TRBV5-1 and TRBJ2-5; D perhaps matches TRBD2 (5 bases). V dropped 0 bases and J dropped 1 base, with 10 bases sitting between them. This CDR3 is 15 amino acids long. Per germline, CDR1 SGHRS and CDR2 YFSETQ. The CDR3 is CASSLVVASQETQYF. DNA of the CDR3: TGCGCCAGCAGCTTGGTAGTAGCGAGCCAAGAGACCCAGTACTTC. Full variable domain (rest looked up from reference TRBV5-1 and TRBJ2-5): KAGVTQTPRYLIKTRGQQVTLSCSPISGHRSVSWYQQTPGQGLQFLFEYFSETQRNKGNFPGRFSGRQFSNSRSEMNVSTLELGDSALYLCASSLVVASQETQYFGPGTRLLVL.

In this sample, this clonotype turned up a few times. This chain connects TRBV6-2 or TRBV6-3 to TRBJ2-1, with a possible D match to TRBD1 (6 bases). The end of the DNA fits TRBJ2-7 better, so the J call may be wrong. The CDR3 is 14 amino acids. Germline V gene sequence: CDR1 MNHEY, CDR2 SVGEGT. CDR3 loop: CASSYCTGTYEQYF. The CDR3 DNA is TGTGCCAGCAGTTACTGTACAGGGACCTACGAGCAGTACTTC.

The rearrangement links TRBV6-5 to TRBJ1-1, with D possibly being TRBD1 (5 bases). V dropped 4 bases and J dropped 0 bases, with 18 bases sitting between them. The length of the CDR3 is 17 residues. Per the germline V gene, CDR1 is MNHEY and CDR2 is SVGAGI. CDR3 sequence (DNA): TGTGCCAGCAGTTCCACGGGACGAGGTTGGATGAACACTGAAGCTTTCTTT. Its protein is CASSSTGRGWMNTEAFF.

This clonotype turned up a few times. This chain links TRBV28 with TRBJ1-2; D not resolved. The length of the CDR3 is 11 residues. Trimming removed 2 bases from V and 10 bases from J, with 8 bases in between. Germline V gives CDR1 MDHEN, CDR2 SYDVKM. The CDR3 bases are TGTGCCAGCAGTTTACCACCAATCTACACCTTC. It specifies CASSLPPIYTF.

A few counts support this clonotype. The chain joins TRBV9 to TRBJ2-3; D is uncertain. The CDR3 consists of 14 residues. V was trimmed by 2 bases and J by 0 bases, leaving 7 bases between them. Germline CDR1 SGDLS, CDR2 YYNGEE. DNA for the CDR3: TGTGCCAGCAGCGTCAGGTTTAGCACAGATACGCAGTATTTT. Translation: CASSVRFSTDTQYF.

This clonotype has more than one count but fewer than ten. The genes are TRBV12-3 or TRBV12-4 and TRBJ2-3, with TRBD2 matching over 9 bases. The CDR3 sequence is 15 residues long. V was pared by 5 bases and J by 6 bases, with 9 bases of the junction left unmatched. CDR3 amino acids: CASSPGLALSDTQYF. CDR3 coding DNA: TGTGCCAGCAGTCCGGGACTAGCATTATCTGATACGCAGTATTTT.

The V and J genes are TRBV4-3 and TRBJ2-7, with D hard to call. V lost 0 bases to trimming and J lost 3 bases, with 12 bases between them. The germline V gene encodes CDR1 LGHNA and CDR2 YSLEER. This CDR3 spans 15 amino acids. CDR3 nucleotide sequence: TGCGCCAGCAGCCAAGAAACATCTCTGGGCTACGAGCAGTACTTC. It yields the protein CASSQETSLGYEQYF.

The chain links TRBV12-3 or TRBV12-4 to TRBJ2-7, with D unclear. This CDR3 contains 13 residues. The ends were cut back, 4 bases at V and 5 bases at J, with 12 bases in the middle. The CDR3 DNA is TGTGCCAGCAGTTCAACAGAAGACCACGAGCAGTACTTC. Amino acids: CASSSTEDHEQYF.